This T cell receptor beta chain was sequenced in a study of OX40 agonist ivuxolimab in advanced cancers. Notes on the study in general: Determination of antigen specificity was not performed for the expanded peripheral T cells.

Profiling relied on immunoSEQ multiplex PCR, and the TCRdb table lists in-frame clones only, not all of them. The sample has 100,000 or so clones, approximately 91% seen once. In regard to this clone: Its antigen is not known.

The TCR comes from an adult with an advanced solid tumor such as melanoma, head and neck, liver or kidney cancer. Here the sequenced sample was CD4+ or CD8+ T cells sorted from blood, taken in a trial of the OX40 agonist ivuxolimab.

The CDR3 region is CASSEEGGIEQFF. The DNA for the CDR3 is TGTGCCAGCAGTGAAGAGGGGGGGATTGAGCAGTTCTTC. The rearrangement joins TRBV2 to TRBJ2-1; weak D call: TRBD2 (7 bases). The CDR3 covers 13 residues. Germline values: CDR1 SNHLY, CDR2 FYNNEI. The V end was cut by 1 base, the J end by 9 bases, with 10 bases between. Looking up the rest from reference TRBV2 and TRBJ2-1 gives the full variable domain: EPEVTQTPSHQVTQMGQEVILRCVPISNHLYFYWYRQILGQKVEFLVSFYNNEISEKSEIFDDQFSVERPDGSNFTLKIRSTKLEDSAMYFCASSEEGGIEQFFGPGTRLTVL.